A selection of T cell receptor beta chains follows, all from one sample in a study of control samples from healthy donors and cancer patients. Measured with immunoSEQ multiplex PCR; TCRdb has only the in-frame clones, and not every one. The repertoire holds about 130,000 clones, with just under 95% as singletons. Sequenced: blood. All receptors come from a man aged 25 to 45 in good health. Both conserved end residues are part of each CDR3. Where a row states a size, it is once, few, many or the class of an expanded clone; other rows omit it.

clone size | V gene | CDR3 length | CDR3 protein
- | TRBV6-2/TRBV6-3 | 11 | CASSYVDEQFF
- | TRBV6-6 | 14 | CASSSLTGQEGAFF
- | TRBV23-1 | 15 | CARAGPPSSGNTIYF
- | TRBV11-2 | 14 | CASSLDPLAGGQYF
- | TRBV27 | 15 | CASRYRGGPNYEQYF
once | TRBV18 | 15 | CASSPVGQGGNEQFF
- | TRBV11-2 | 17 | CASSPRGASVAYNEQFF
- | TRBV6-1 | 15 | CASSEDAGSTDTQYF
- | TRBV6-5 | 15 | CASWRGNPSGNTIYF
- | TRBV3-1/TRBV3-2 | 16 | CASRQGRLWGSTEAFF
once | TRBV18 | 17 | CASSPYDDGGEDYGYTF
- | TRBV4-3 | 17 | CASSPGLAGGKSYEQYF
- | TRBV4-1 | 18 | CASSQRGHWADINTEAFF
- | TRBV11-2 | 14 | CASSLGYSNQPQHF
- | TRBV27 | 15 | CASSLSGQGTIEQYF
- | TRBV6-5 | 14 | CASSPPGQGWEQYF
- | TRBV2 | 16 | CASSEPGLAGSETQYF
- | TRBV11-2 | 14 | CASSFGRGWGEQFF
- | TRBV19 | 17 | CASTPWATGIMNTEAFF
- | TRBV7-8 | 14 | CASSDKPSNQPQHF
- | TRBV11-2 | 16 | CASSATAGTVYNEQFF
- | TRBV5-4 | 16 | CASSPGGTDSGNTIYF
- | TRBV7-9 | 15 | CASWSEAGIYNEQFF
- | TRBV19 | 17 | CASRTGGGGGMNNEQFF
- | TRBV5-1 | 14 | CASRRQGATDTQYF
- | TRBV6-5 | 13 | CASRGTGGQPQHF
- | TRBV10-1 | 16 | CASSELGQGNNQPQHF
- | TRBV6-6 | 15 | CASSSGTGVNQPQHF
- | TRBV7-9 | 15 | CASNGGQGHTDTQYF
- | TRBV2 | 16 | CASSEAGWKNTGELFF
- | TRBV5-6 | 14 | CASSYDAPGVEQYF
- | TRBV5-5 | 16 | CASSLGGSGVQETQYF
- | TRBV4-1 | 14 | CASSPQGFYYGYTF
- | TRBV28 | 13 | CASSLSDSYEQYF
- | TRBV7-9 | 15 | CASFGSGPRYNEQFF
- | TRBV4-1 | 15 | CASSQVESLAGKQFF
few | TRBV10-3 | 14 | CAIGRDSGRYGYTF
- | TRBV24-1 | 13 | CATSAPGWTEAFF
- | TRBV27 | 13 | CASSPPGYQPQHF
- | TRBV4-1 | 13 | CASSQEVHTEAFF
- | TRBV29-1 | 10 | CSVEGTEAFF
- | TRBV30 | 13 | CAWRPTGEETQYF
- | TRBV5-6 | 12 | CASSLSGYEQYF
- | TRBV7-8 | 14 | CASSFGGQGGEQYF
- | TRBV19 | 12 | CASTSEYYGYTF
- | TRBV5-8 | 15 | CASSLGVTATDTQYF
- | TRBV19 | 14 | CASSMAGTYNEQFF
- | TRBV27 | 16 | CASSSRDRGRGYEQYF
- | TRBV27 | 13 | CASSLSGERGYTF
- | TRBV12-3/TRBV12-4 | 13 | CASSLGGTGELFF
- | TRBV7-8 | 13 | CASSLSSLGKLFF
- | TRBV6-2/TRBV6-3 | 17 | CASSYGPRSGGEVEQFF
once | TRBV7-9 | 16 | CASSWRAGGAEDTQYF
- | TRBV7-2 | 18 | CASSLAGSRGIRGNTIYF
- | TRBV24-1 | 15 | CATSEETGGDTEAFF